This record concerns one TCR beta chain sequence. The sample comes from a study of blood T cell repertoires in COVID-19. Study background: Spain, Italy and the United States supplied samples that represented acute and convalescent COVID-19. T cells, B-cell-depleted T cells, or PBMCs provided the cDNA or gDNA that served as material.

Original handling: For nucleated cells, counts were estimated from reference gene primer amplification. Profiling relied on immunoSEQ multiplex PCR, and the TCRdb table lists in-frame clones only, not all of them. V and J calls and clone size come straight from that table; D and trimming were deduced from the DNA. The table shows around 43,000 clones, with roughly nine tenths occurring only once. Germline assignment: CDR1 MGHRA and CDR2 YSYEKL. This CDR3 is built from 17 residues. The V and J ends lost 3 bases and 3 bases, in that order; junction bases with no gene match: 9. This sequence joins TRBV4-1 and TRBJ2-5, with 11 bases that match TRBD2. This TCR derives from a human donor in a cohort sampled during active COVID-19. Sequences were obtained from peripheral blood. Written as DNA, the CDR3 is TGCGCCAGCAGCCATTCCATAGCGGGGGGGGGAAAAGAGACCCAGTACTTC. This encodes CASSHSIAGGGKETQYF.